The 17 T cell receptor beta chains listed next were all sequenced from one sample in a study of metastatic and nonmetastatic thyroid tumors. Before thyroid surgery, none of the patients had received any treatment. TCRdb re-processed the PCR reads through MiXCR. The table includes 30,000 to 40,000 clones, approximately 20% detected once. Source material: blood. The receptor set was obtained from a female donor with papillary thyroid cancer or a benign thyroid nodule (not recorded which). Some clones in this sample may be carry-over from other donors' samples.

The sample holds many counts of this clone. The V gene is TRBV2, the J gene TRBJ1-1, with D uncertain. CDR3 size: 14 residues. Germline assignment: CDR1 SNHLY and CDR2 FYNNEI. V was cut by 6 bases and J by 1 base, with 12 bases left in between. CDR3 sequence: CASRATVTNTEAFF. Written as DNA, the CDR3 is TGTGCCAGCAGGGCCACAGTAACGAACACTGAAGCTTTCTTT.

There are many counts of this clone. The gene calls are TRBV24-1 and TRBJ2-1; 7 positions agree with TRBD2. Germline V gene sequence: CDR1 KGHDR, CDR2 SFDVKD. The CDR3 is 17 residues long. With V trimmed by 2 bases and J by 4 bases, 10 bases remained unmatched. CDR3 DNA sequence: TGTGCCACCAGTGATTCCTCCCGGGCGGGGGATTACAATGAGCAGTTCTTC. Its protein is CATSDSSRAGDYNEQFF.

At least ten counts were recorded for this clone. The J gene is TRBJ1-1, the V gene TRBV20-1, with a tentative D call TRBD1 (5 bases). Germline-derived CDR1 and CDR2 are DFQATT and SNEGSKA (reference sequence). The V end was cut by 6 bases, the J end by 3 bases, with 20 bases between. The CDR3 has 15 amino acids. The CDR3 reads CSATPPSGRDTEAFF. The CDR3 DNA reads as TGCAGTGCCACGCCCCCCTCAGGGAGGGACACTGAAGCTTTCTTT.

This clone was picked up many times. The chain uses TRBV25-1 and TRBJ1-2, with 8 bases lining up with TRBD1. J lost 2 bases, V lost 6 bases, and 14 bases had no gene match. CDR1 MGHDK and CDR2 SYGVNS come from the germline V gene. This CDR3 spans 17 amino acids. The CDR3 here is CASRLRRTGPSNYGYTF. The CDR3 DNA is TGTGCCAGCAGACTACGTAGGACAGGGCCGTCGAACTATGGCTACACCTTC.

In its sample, this clone was seen many times. The chain is built from TRBV19 and TRBJ2-3; 9 bases align to TRBD1. This CDR3 is built from 13 residues. Germline CDR1 LNHDA, CDR2 SQIVND (reference sequence). V lost 10 bases and J lost 6; bases outside the gene matches: 8. The CDR3 DNA sequence: TGTGCCACCCGGGACAGGGATTTCGATACGCAGTATTTT. It encodes CATRDRDFDTQYF.

In its sample, this clone was seen many times. The chain recombines TRBV3-1 with TRBJ1-1; D is perhaps TRBD1 (6 bases). The CDR3 has 14 residues. V dropped 6 bases and J dropped 4 bases, with 15 bases sitting between them. CDR1 is LGHDT, CDR2 YNNKEL, per germline (reference sequence). CDR3 coding DNA: TGTGCCAGCAGTTGGGGAGGGGGGTCCACTGAAGCTTTCTTT. Protein sequence: CASSWGGGSTEAFF.

The sample holds a few counts of this clone. This sequence joins TRBV5-4 and TRBJ2-7; D may be TRBD1 (7 bases). V was cut by 4 bases and J by 2 bases, with 19 bases left in between. Germline V CDR1 and CDR2: SGHNT, YYREEE (reference sequence). The CDR3 has 16 amino acids. CDR3 DNA sequence: TGTGCCAGCAGCGCGGGACGACAGGGTGGTCCCTACGAGCAGTACTTC. Its protein is CASSAGRQGGPYEQYF.

The chain employs TRBV18 and TRBJ1-2; the D gene is possibly TRBD1 (6 bases). With 6 bases removed from V and 8 bases from J, the gap between germline ends came to 16 bases. Germline V CDR1 and CDR2: KGHSH, LQKENI. This CDR3 region has 13 residues. In DNA, the CDR3 is TGTGCCAGCTCCCCCGGGACAACTTACGGCTACACCTTC. Translated, it gives CASSPGTTYGYTF.

This clone was found many times. The chain employs TRBV9 and TRBJ1-1; D might be TRBD1 (5 bases). The V and J ends lost 3 bases and 1 base respectively, with 10 bases between them. The CDR3 spans 14 residues. CDR1 is SGDLS, CDR2 YYNGEE, per germline. The CDR3 protein is CASSEGLANTEAFF. CDR3 nucleotide sequence: TGTGCCAGCAGCGAGGGGTTGGCGAACACTGAAGCTTTCTTT.

This clone appeared many times. The CDR3 DNA reads TGCAGTGCTAGAGCCCTCGGACCGAATAATGAAAAACTGTTTTTT. It translates to CSARALGPNNEKLFF. The V and J genes are TRBV20-1 and TRBJ1-4; unclear D gene. Germline V gives CDR1 DFQATT, CDR2 SNEGSKA (reference sequence). The V and J ends lost 1 base and 4 bases respectively, with 13 bases between them. The CDR3 has 15 residues.

This clone qualifies as medium-sized. This chain uses TRBV10-3 with TRBJ2-2; D not resolved. Germline-derived CDR1 and CDR2 are ENHRY and SYGVKD. The CDR3 covers 12 residues. The V and J ends lost 6 bases and 7 bases respectively, with 9 bases between them. CDR3 amino acids: CAISPKDGELFF. CDR3 nucleotides: TGTGCCATCAGCCCTAAGGACGGGGAGCTGTTTTTT.

This clone was found many times. This may be a read error: a much more frequent sequence differs by one nucleotide. This rearrangement joins TRBV7-9 to TRBJ1-1; D unresolved. The germline gives CDR1 SEHNR, CDR2 FQNEAQ (reference sequence). V was shortened by 5 bases and J by 4 bases, with 14 bases between the two germline ends. The CDR3 totals 14 residues. CDR3 protein: CASSPGPVPTEAFF. CDR3 DNA sequence: TGTGCCAGCAGCCCCGGCCCAGTGCCCACTGAAGCTTTCTTT. The whole variable domain, filled in from reference TRBV7-9 and TRBJ1-1, reads DTGVSQNPRHKITKRGQNVTFRCDPISEHNRLYWYRQTLGQGPEFLTYFQNEAQLEKSRLLSDRFSAERPKGSFSTLEIQRTEQGDSAMYLCASSPGPVPTEAFFGQGTRLTVV.

This clone was seen repeatedly, ten times or more. V is TRBV9 and J is TRBJ1-3; D possibly corresponds to TRBD1 (5 bases). The CDR3 length is 15 residues. Per germline, CDR1 SGDLS and CDR2 YYNGEE. Between the trimmed V and J ends, which lost 4 bases and 0 bases, there was a span of 11 bases. The CDR3 here is CASSPPTASGNTIYF. CDR3 DNA: TGTGCCAGCAGCCCCCCGACAGCCTCTGGAAACACCATATATTTT.

V is TRBV2 and J is TRBJ2-1; D is perhaps TRBD1 or TRBD2 (6 bases each). Germline CDR1 SNHLY, CDR2 FYNNEI. V lost 7 bases to trimming and J lost 12 bases, with 16 bases between them. The CDR3 runs 12 residues. The CDR3 loop reads CASTEGGPLQFF. The CDR3 DNA reads as TGTGCCAGCACCGAGGGGGGACCCCTGCAGTTCTTC.

The table lists this clone with many counts. This chain connects TRBV12-3 or TRBV12-4 to TRBJ1-2; no clear D gene. The CDR3 length is 13 residues. V lost 3 bases and J lost 8, with 13 bases in between. The CDR3 DNA sequence: TGTGCCAGCAGTTTTAATCGGGTACAGGGCTACACCTTC. It specifies CASSFNRVQGYTF.

This clone was observed many times. The chain joins TRBV9 to TRBJ2-2; D unresolved. V was pared by 4 bases and J by 7 bases, with 8 bases between. CDR1 SGDLS and CDR2 YYNGEE come from the germline V gene. CDR3 length equals 12 residues. The CDR3 loop is CASSPLIGELFF. For the CDR3, the DNA is TGTGCCAGCAGCCCCCTAATCGGGGAGCTGTTTTTT.

Ten or more counts support this clone. The V gene is TRBV2, the J gene TRBJ2-5, with D possibly being TRBD1 (7 bases). V lost 8 bases and J lost 3, with 16 bases in between. The germline V gene encodes CDR1 SNHLY and CDR2 FYNNEI. This CDR3 region has 14 residues. Here the CDR3 reads CASCGTERKETQYF. The CDR3 DNA reads TGTGCCAGCTGCGGGACAGAGAGAAAAGAGACCCAGTACTTC.